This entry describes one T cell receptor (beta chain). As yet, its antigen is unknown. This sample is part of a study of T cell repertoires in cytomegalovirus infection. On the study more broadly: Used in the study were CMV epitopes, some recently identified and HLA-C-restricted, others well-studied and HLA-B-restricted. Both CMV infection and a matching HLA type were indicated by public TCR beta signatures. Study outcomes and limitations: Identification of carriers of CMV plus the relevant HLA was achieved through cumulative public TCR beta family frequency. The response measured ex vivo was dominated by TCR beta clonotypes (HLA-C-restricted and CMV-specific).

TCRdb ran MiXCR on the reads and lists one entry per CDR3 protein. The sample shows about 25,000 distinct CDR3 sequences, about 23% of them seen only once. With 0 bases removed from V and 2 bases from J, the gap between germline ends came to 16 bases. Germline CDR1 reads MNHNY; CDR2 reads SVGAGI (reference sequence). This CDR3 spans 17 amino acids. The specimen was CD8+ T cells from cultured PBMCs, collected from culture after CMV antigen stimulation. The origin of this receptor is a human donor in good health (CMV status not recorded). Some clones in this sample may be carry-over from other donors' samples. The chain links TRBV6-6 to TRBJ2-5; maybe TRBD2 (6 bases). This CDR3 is CASSYSGLTNSQETQYF. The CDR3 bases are TGTGCCAGCAGTTACTCAGGACTAACAAATTCACAAGAGACCCAGTACTTC.